The rows below give T cell receptor beta chains drawn from one sample of a study of tumor and adjacent non-tumor tissue in lung cancer. TCRdb reprocessed the multiplex PCR reads via MiXCR and lists one record per CDR3 protein. This table holds tens of thousands of distinct CDR3 sequences, 60% found once. What was sequenced was lung tumor tissue. Receptors were obtained from a man aged 45-65 years with non-small cell lung cancer. Each CDR3 is given with its conserved first and last residue. A D gene is named only where the DNA matches it firmly. For some rows the clone size is stated as once, few or many, or as a class when expanded; others skip it.

j_call	d_call	clone_size	v_call	cdr3_aa	cdr3_nt
TRBJ2-1	TRBD2	.	TRBV6-2/TRBV6-3	CASNYGGGRISGNDQFF	TGTGCCAGCAATTACGGGGGGGGCAGGATTAGCGGCAATGACCAGTTCTTC
TRBJ2-1	TRBD2	once	TRBV29-1	CSVETSGAYDEQFF	TGTAGCGTTGAAACTAGCGGGGCCTACGATGAGCAGTTCTTC
TRBJ1-2	TRBD1	.	TRBV28	CASSPGTGGRYGYIF	TGTGCCAGCAGTCCTGGGACAGGGGGCAGATATGGCTACATCTTC
TRBJ2-5	.	.	TRBV12-3/TRBV12-4	CTSSLIGGPQETQYF	TGTACCAGCAGTTTAATCGGAGGGCCCCAAGAGACCCAGTACTTC
TRBJ2-1	TRBD2	many	TRBV5-1	CASSFGASSGRDNEQFF	TGCGCCAGCAGCTTTGGCGCCTCTAGCGGGAGGGACAATGAGCAGTTCTTC
TRBJ2-4	.	.	TRBV2	CASTPRGQGKNSQYF	TGTGCCAGCACCCCTCGGGGTCAGGGCAAAAACAGTCAGTACTTC
TRBJ2-1	TRBD2	.	TRBV11-3	CASSASGTNGRDEQFF	TGTGCCAGCAGCGCCAGCGGGACTAATGGGAGAGATGAACAGTTCTTC
TRBJ2-7	TRBD1	few	TRBV20-1	CSAITGTGKGEQYF	TGCAGTGCTATTACCGGGACAGGCAAGGGCGAGCAGTACTTC
TRBJ1-3	.	.	TRBV2	CAITDVRSGNTIYF	TGTGCCATCACGGACGTACGCTCTGGAAACACCATATATTTT
TRBJ2-7	TRBD2	.	TRBV6-6	CTNSYSKTGGGYEQYF	TGTACCAACAGTTACTCGAAGACTGGGGGAGGGTACGAGCAGTACTTC
TRBJ2-5	TRBD2	medium-sized	TRBV12-3/TRBV12-4	CASSGSGGPGETQYF	TGTGCCAGCAGTGGTAGCGGGGGGCCGGGAGAGACCCAGTACTTC
TRBJ1-6	TRBD1	few	TRBV7-3	CASSPNRGNSPLHF	TGTGCCAGCAGCCCGAACAGGGGTAACTCACCCCTCCACTTT
TRBJ2-3	TRBD2	.	TRBV24-1	CATSVSSGRSSTDTQYF	TGTGCTACCAGTGTATCCAGCGGGAGATCTAGCACAGATACGCAGTATTTT
TRBJ2-1	.	.	TRBV5-4	CASSWGGNDNEQFF	TGTGCCAGCAGCTGGGGGGGCAATGACAATGAGCAGTTCTTC
TRBJ2-1	TRBD2	few	TRBV6-5	CASSRLAGGVNEQFF	TGTGCCAGCAGCAGACTAGCGGGAGGGGTGAATGAGCAGTTCTTC
TRBJ2-5	TRBD2	.	TRBV5-4	CAGSRASGRGTQYF	TGTGCCGGCAGCAGAGCTAGCGGGCGAGGGACCCAGTACTTC
TRBJ2-7	TRBD1	few	TRBV20-1	CSARPIDRADEQYF	TGCAGTGCTAGACCTATCGACAGGGCCGACGAGCAGTACTTC
TRBJ2-5	TRBD2	many	TRBV6-5	CASSPGLAGMRRTQYF	TGTGCCAGCAGCCCCGGGCTAGCGGGGATGCGGCGGACCCAGTACTTC
TRBJ2-3	.	.	TRBV18	CASSPLAGDTQYF	TGTGCCAGCTCACCACTGGCGGGAGATACGCAGTATTTT
TRBJ1-4	TRBD1	many	TRBV6-5	CASKRTGGAKEKLFF	TGTGCCAGCAAGAGAACAGGGGGCGCCAAAGAAAAACTGTTTTTT
TRBJ1-5	.	.	TRBV28	CVSSFRVNQPQHF	TGTGTCAGCAGTTTCAGGGTTAATCAGCCCCAGCATTTC
TRBJ1-1	TRBD1	.	TRBV4-1	CACSLERTGMNTGAFF	TGCGCCTGCAGCCTCGAGAGGACAGGCATGAACACTGGAGCTTTCTTT
TRBJ1-1	.	.	TRBV7-8	CVISLNKNTEAFF	TGTGTCATCAGCTTAAACAAGAACACTGAAGCTTTCTTT
TRBJ1-5	.	many	TRBV24-1	CATSEGKEQPQHF	TGTGCCACCAGTGAAGGGAAGGAACAGCCCCAGCATTTT
TRBJ2-3	.	once	TRBV10-3	CAVSAANSPTDTQYF	TGTGCTGTCAGTGCCGCTAACTCCCCCACAGATACGCAGTATTTT
TRBJ1-2	.	many	TRBV12-3/TRBV12-4	CASSLAGSGGYTF	TGTGCCAGCAGTTTGGCGGGGTCGGGAGGCTACACCTTC
TRBJ2-5	TRBD1	.	TRBV9	CASSPTGTTGVMGETQYF	TGTGCCAGCAGCCCCACCGGGACCACAGGGGTAATGGGAGAGACCCAGTACTTC
TRBJ2-3	.	many	TRBV7-9	CASSERPGPSTDTQYF	TGTGCCAGCAGCGAACGCCCGGGACCTAGCACAGATACGCAGTATTTT
TRBJ1-2	TRBD1	.	TRBV5-4	CTSSPAPGQGSYGYTF	TGTACCAGCAGCCCTGCCCCGGGACAGGGGAGCTATGGCTACACCTTC